What follows describes a single T cell receptor beta chain. The data originate from a study of blood T cell repertoires in COVID-19. Repertoires were generated with immunoSEQ multiplex PCR, while TCRdb's copy carries only in-frame clones and drops some. The data hold hundreds of thousands of clones, with 90% observed a single time. Germline V lookup: CDR1 SGHTA, CDR2 FQGNSA. This CDR3 spans 16 amino acids. Trimming cost V 5 bases and J 4 bases, with 18 bases left between them. The V call is TRBV7-2, the J call TRBJ2-1; D possibly corresponds to TRBD2 (5 bases). The specimen sequenced was PBMCs or T cells enriched from blood (not recorded which). The clonotype was recovered from a young woman with acute COVID-19. CDR3 sequence reads: CASSPPGAAVYNEQFF. CDR3 in DNA: TGTGCCAGCAGCCCCCCCGGAGCGGCGGTTTACAATGAGCAGTTCTTC.